The rows below give T cell receptor beta chains drawn from one sample of a study of Ad26.COV2.S vaccination and SARS-CoV-2 variants. TCRdb's table, derived via immunoSEQ multiplex PCR, lists solely in-frame clones and lacks some. In the table there are about 350,000 clones, 88% of which are singletons. Specimen: peripheral blood, collected in a trial of Ad26.COV2.S vaccine versus placebo. All receptors come from a person aged 18-60 years who received the Ad26.COV2.S COVID-19 vaccine or a placebo. Each CDR3 is given with its conserved first and last residue. The D gene is left open where the match is weak. Clone size is not always given. Where it is, it says once, few, many or a class for expanded clones.

. | . | TRBJ1-1 | TRBV7-9 | TGTGCCAGCAGCTTAGGGACGGAGAACACTGAAGCTTTCTTT | CASSLGTENTEAFF
. | once | TRBJ2-5 | TRBV3-1/TRBV3-2 | TGTGCCAGCAGCCTCCTCCGACTGACACAAGAGACCCAGTACTTC | CASSLLRLTQETQYF
. | once | TRBJ1-1 | TRBV4-3 | TGCGCCAGCAGCCAGGGGACCGTATCTCACACTGAAGCTTTCTTT | CASSQGTVSHTEAFF
. | few | TRBJ1-2 | TRBV7-2 | TGTGCCAGCAGGCCTAACTCTGGGGGCTCTGGTGGCTACACCTTC | CASRPNSGGSGGYTF
. | . | TRBJ2-5 | TRBV11-2 | TGTGCCAGCAGCTCGACAGAAGAGACCCAGTACTTC | CASSSTEETQYF
. | . | TRBJ1-1 | TRBV19 | TGTGCCAGTGGAGACAAAAAGAACACTGAAGCTTTCTTT | CASGDKKNTEAFF
. | . | TRBJ2-5 | TRBV5-4 | TGTGCCAGCAGCTTTGAGGAGACCCAGTACTTC | CASSFEETQYF
. | . | TRBJ1-4 | TRBV11-2 | TGTGCCAGCAGCGCCACGGGGGGGGCTAACGAAAAACTGTTTTTT | CASSATGGANEKLFF
TRBD1 | . | TRBJ1-3 | TRBV18 | TGTGCCAGCTCACCACCGGGACAGGCAACTGGAAACACCATATATTTT | CASSPPGQATGNTIYF
. | . | TRBJ2-6 | TRBV7-2 | TGTGCCAGCAGCTTAGGGCAGGTTAGCTCTGGGGCCAACGTCCTGACTTTC | CASSLGQVSSGANVLTF
. | . | TRBJ1-1 | TRBV6-5 | TGTGCCAGCAGTTACGGGGAGACTTACACTGAAGCTTTCTTT | CASSYGETYTEAFF
. | . | TRBJ1-6 | TRBV4-2 | TGTGCCAGCAGCCAAGAGGGATTTCCCATGACCTATAATTCACCCCTCCACTTT | CASSQEGFPMTYNSPLHF
. | . | TRBJ2-5 | TRBV4-3 | TGCGCCAGCAGCCAAGTGGGGACCTCCCGGACCCAGTACTTC | CASSQVGTSRTQYF
TRBD1 | . | TRBJ2-2 | TRBV5-6 | TGTGCCAGCAGCCTGGGACAGATTACCGGGGAGCTGTTTTTT | CASSLGQITGELFF
. | . | TRBJ1-1 | TRBV29-1 | TGCAGCGTGGCCGGGACATCTCGTGCGGGGACTGAAGCTTTCTTT | CSVAGTSRAGTEAFF
. | once | TRBJ1-3 | TRBV5-1 | TGCGCCAGCAGCGTGTGGGGGGCTGACTCTGGAAACACCATATATTTT | CASSVWGADSGNTIYF
. | . | TRBJ1-2 | TRBV7-2 | TGTGCCAGCAGCTTTGGGCAGAACTATGGCTACACCTTC | CASSFGQNYGYTF
TRBD1 | . | TRBJ1-3 | TRBV28 | TGTGCCAGCAGTTTTTACAGGGGGCCTGGAAACACCATATATTTT | CASSFYRGPGNTIYF
. | . | TRBJ2-5 | TRBV7-2 | TGTGCCAGCAGACTAGAGGGCAGGTCCCAAGAGACCCAGTACTTC | CASRLEGRSQETQYF
TRBD1 | . | TRBJ1-2 | TRBV28 | TGTGCCAGCAGTTTCACAGGGGGGAACTATGGCTACACCTTC | CASSFTGGNYGYTF
TRBD2 | . | TRBJ2-7 | TRBV3-1/TRBV3-2 | TGTGCCAGCAGCCAAGACAGCGGGAGGATTACCTACGAGCAGTACTTC | CASSQDSGRITYEQYF
TRBD1 | . | TRBJ2-7 | TRBV5-1 | TGCGCCAGCAGCCCCATCCCGGGACAGGGGTTCGAGCAGTACTTC | CASSPIPGQGFEQYF
. | . | TRBJ1-6 | TRBV7-9 | TGTGCCAGCAGCTTAAGGGAATCACCCCTCCACTTT | CASSLRESPLHF
. | . | TRBJ1-1 | TRBV30 | TGTGCCTGGATGAACACTGAAGCTTTCTTT | CAWMNTEAFF
. | . | TRBJ1-4 | TRBV9 | TGTGCCAGCAGCACGGGACAAAATGAAAAACTGTTTTTT | CASSTGQNEKLFF
. | . | TRBJ2-1 | TRBV7-9 | TGTGCCAGCAGCTTAAGCGGAATCTACAATGAGCAGTTCTTC | CASSLSGIYNEQFF
TRBD1 | . | TRBJ2-1 | TRBV5-1 | TGCGCCAGCAGCTTTGGCCAGGGGGTAGAGTATGAGCAGTTCTTC | CASSFGQGVEYEQFF
. | . | TRBJ1-1 | TRBV7-9 | TGTGCCAGCAGCCCCCAAAGGATGATGGACACTGAAGCTTTCTTT | CASSPQRMMDTEAFF
TRBD2 | . | TRBJ2-3 | TRBV5-4 | TGTGCCAGCAGTCCCAGACTAGCGGGGGGGGGCGCAGATACGCAGTATTTT | CASSPRLAGGGADTQYF